Listed below are T cell receptor beta chains from one sample, sequenced in a study of T cells in tuberculosis. Using immunoSEQ multiplex PCR, the repertoire was profiled, and TCRdb retains in-frame clones only, with some absent. The sample has 61,000 or so clones, approximately 80% seen once. Input material: CD1b-GMM tetramer-negative cells sorted from PBMCs. Receptors originate from an adult woman with latent tuberculosis. Both conserved end residues are part of each CDR3. The D gene is left open where the match is weak. For some rows the clone size is stated as once, few or many, or as a class when expanded; others skip it.

D gene | J gene | clone size | V gene | CDR3 DNA | CDR3 protein
TRBD1 | TRBJ2-2 | . | TRBV18 | TGTGCCAGCCGGCCGGGACAGGGGAACACCGGGGAGCTGTTTTTT | CASRPGQGNTGELFF
. | TRBJ2-3 | . | TRBV5-4 | TGTGCCAGCAGCAGATCACAGGGAATTGCGGCAGATACGCAGTATTTT | CASSRSQGIAADTQYF
. | TRBJ2-1 | . | TRBV29-1 | TGCAGCGTTGAAAAGCTCGGGCGGGATGAGCAGTTCTTC | CSVEKLGRDEQFF
. | TRBJ2-3 | . | TRBV14 | TGTGCCAGCAGCCGCCGGACTTCACGCACAGATACGCAGTATTTT | CASSRRTSRTDTQYF
TRBD2 | TRBJ2-7 | . | TRBV6-1 | TGTGCCAGCAGTCTTAGCAAGGCGGGAGGGGGCGAGCAGTACTTC | CASSLSKAGGGEQYF
. | TRBJ1-2 | once | TRBV19 | TGTGCCAGCACGACAGTTACCAACTATGGCTACACCTTC | CASTTVTNYGYTF
. | TRBJ1-3 | . | TRBV7-8 | TGTGCCAGCAGCTTAGCGGCAGCTGGAAACACCATATATTTT | CASSLAAAGNTIYF
. | TRBJ1-4 | . | TRBV7-3 | TGTGCCAGCAGTCGTACAGGGCTTGCTAATGAAAAACTGTTTTTT | CASSRTGLANEKLFF
. | TRBJ1-5 | . | TRBV19 | TGTGCCAGTCGCGATTCCAATCAGCCCCAGCATTTT | CASRDSNQPQHF
TRBD1 | TRBJ1-3 | . | TRBV4-3 | TGCGCCAGCAGCCAAGGTAAGGGGGCGACAGGGAGTGGAAACACCATATATTTT | CASSQGKGATGSGNTIYF
. | TRBJ1-5 | few | TRBV6-6 | TGTGCCAGCAGTCCCCCGCGGGGCGGCAATCAGCCCCAGCATTTT | CASSPPRGGNQPQHF
. | TRBJ2-6 | once | TRBV6-5 | TGTGCCAGCAGTTACTCTGAGGTTCCTGGGGCCAACGTCCTGACTTTC | CASSYSEVPGANVLTF
. | TRBJ1-4 | . | TRBV5-1 | TGCGCCAGCAGCTTGAGTACAGGGCGTGAAAAACTGTTTTTT | CASSLSTGREKLFF
. | TRBJ2-5 | once | TRBV6-6 | TGTGCCGCGGGGGCGCAGGAGACCCAGTACTTC | CAAGAQETQYF
. | TRBJ2-7 | few | TRBV12-5 | TGTGCTAGTGGTTATGCGCCCGGGGACTACGAGCAGTACTTC | CASGYAPGDYEQYF
TRBD2 | TRBJ2-4 | . | TRBV11-3 | TGTGCCAGCAGCTTTGGGCGGGGGGGAAACATTCAGTACTTC | CASSFGRGGNIQYF
. | TRBJ2-1 | . | TRBV11-3 | TGTGCCAGCAGCCCGTCCTACAATGAGCAGTTCTTC | CASSPSYNEQFF
TRBD2 | TRBJ2-1 | . | TRBV29-1 | TGCAGCGTTGCCCTACTAGCGGAGGGTCCCTACAATGAGCAGTTCTTC | CSVALLAEGPYNEQFF
TRBD1 | TRBJ2-2 | . | TRBV6-1 | TGTGCCAGCAGCGGACAGGGTAGGAGTACCGGGGAGCTGTTTTTT | CASSGQGRSTGELFF
TRBD1 | TRBJ1-4 | . | TRBV28 | TGTGCCACCGGACAGGGCATAACTAATGAAAAACTGTTTTTT | CATGQGITNEKLFF
. | TRBJ1-2 | once | TRBV6-1 | TGTGCCAGCATCCCGGGGGGCGGCCATGGCTACACCTTC | CASIPGGGHGYTF
TRBD1 | TRBJ1-5 | . | TRBV2 | TGTGCCACCAGGACAGGGTATAGTCAGCCCCAGCATTTT | CATRTGYSQPQHF
TRBD2 | TRBJ2-3 | . | TRBV5-4 | TGTGCCAGCAGCTTCCCGGGACTAGCGGGAATCGAGGATACGCAGTATTTT | CASSFPGLAGIEDTQYF
. | TRBJ2-5 | . | TRBV7-9 | TGTGCCAGCAGCCAAGCAACGGGGTCGGAGACCCAGTACTTC | CASSQATGSETQYF
TRBD1 | TRBJ1-1 | . | TRBV18 | TGTGCCAGCTCACCTGCTAGGACAGGGAGGAACACTGAAGCTTTCTTT | CASSPARTGRNTEAFF
. | TRBJ2-7 | few | TRBV28 | TGTGCCAGCAGTTCCTTAAAGGACTTGATCTACGAGCAGTACTTC | CASSSLKDLIYEQYF
TRBD1 | TRBJ2-5 | . | TRBV29-1 | TGCAGCGCGAGATCAGGGGGCCGGGAGACCCAGTACTTC | CSARSGGRETQYF
. | TRBJ2-3 | . | TRBV7-6 | TGTGCCAGCAGCCCAGGGCGGGATACGCAGTATTTT | CASSPGRDTQYF
. | TRBJ2-3 | . | TRBV2 | TGTGCCAGCAGAACGGGCACAGATACGCAGTATTTT | CASRTGTDTQYF
TRBD1 | TRBJ1-1 | . | TRBV30 | TGTGCCTGGGGGACAGGGGGTGGTGAAGCTTTCTTT | CAWGTGGGEAFF
. | TRBJ1-2 | . | TRBV7-2 | TGTGCCAGCACCCCTAGCTTTAACTATGGCTACACCTTC | CASTPSFNYGYTF
. | TRBJ2-1 | . | TRBV12-5 | TGTGCTAGTGGTTTGGTACTGTCAGGGGACAATGAGCAGTTCTTC | CASGLVLSGDNEQFF
. | TRBJ2-7 | . | TRBV7-8 | TGTGCCAGCAGCTTAAGTATGACGGGCGGGGTCCTCTCCTACGAGCAGTACTTC | CASSLSMTGGVLSYEQYF
. | TRBJ1-1 | . | TRBV11-2 | TGTGCCAGCAGCTTAGAGTTTGGCCAGGGGAACACTGAAGCTTTCTTT | CASSLEFGQGNTEAFF